This is a list of T cell receptor beta chains from one sample in a study of cytotoxic CD8 clonotypes in ibrutinib-treated CLL. Method: immunoSEQ multiplex PCR; TCRdb's copy keeps in-frame clones and lacks some. The sample has about 200,000 clones; 70% are singletons. Here the sequenced sample was PBMCs, taken after 12 months of ibrutinib treatment. Receptors were obtained from a human donor with chronic lymphocytic leukemia. Each CDR3 is given with its conserved first and last residue. Size is stated for part of the rows, as once, few or many counts, or as a class when the clone is expanded.

v_gene: TRBV28
j_gene: TRBJ1-1
len: 15
abundance: -
CDR3aa: CASSLPLSWNTEAFF

v_gene: TRBV28
j_gene: TRBJ1-2
len: 14
abundance: -
CDR3aa: CASNQPGQDDGYTF

v_gene: TRBV6-4
j_gene: TRBJ2-1
len: 14
abundance: -
CDR3aa: CASRTSGSSREQFF

v_gene: TRBV6-5
j_gene: TRBJ1-5
len: 13
abundance: -
CDR3aa: CASSYSPAQPQHF

v_gene: TRBV4-2
j_gene: TRBJ1-3
len: 15
abundance: -
CDR3aa: CASSLLAGTGNTIYF

v_gene: TRBV6-5
j_gene: TRBJ2-1
len: 15
abundance: -
CDR3aa: CASSSGSSGSNEQFF

v_gene: TRBV28
j_gene: TRBJ2-7
len: 16
abundance: -
CDR3aa: CASSERTSGRIYEQYF

v_gene: TRBV30
j_gene: TRBJ2-3
len: 12
abundance: -
CDR3aa: CAWSGDTDTQYF

v_gene: TRBV5-8
j_gene: TRBJ2-3
len: 14
abundance: -
CDR3aa: CASRPLVSWDTQYF

v_gene: TRBV28
j_gene: TRBJ1-2
len: 13
abundance: few
CDR3aa: CATTGLRYYGYTF

v_gene: TRBV29-1
j_gene: TRBJ2-3
len: 12
abundance: -
CDR3aa: CSVDRVGDTQYF

v_gene: TRBV10-3
j_gene: TRBJ2-3
len: 15
abundance: once
CDR3aa: CAISGGTGISGTQYF

v_gene: TRBV11-2
j_gene: TRBJ2-3
len: 18
abundance: -
CDR3aa: CASSLLRGAGSSTDTQYF

v_gene: TRBV6-5
j_gene: TRBJ1-2
len: 15
abundance: few
CDR3aa: CASSYSTGFNYGYTF

v_gene: TRBV7-3
j_gene: TRBJ2-1
len: 16
abundance: -
CDR3aa: CASSTLGLAVYNEQFF

v_gene: TRBV2
j_gene: TRBJ2-3
len: 13
abundance: -
CDR3aa: CASSWTGPDTQYF

v_gene: TRBV10-1
j_gene: TRBJ2-2
len: 15
abundance: -
CDR3aa: CASSESGLPPGELFF

v_gene: TRBV9
j_gene: TRBJ2-3
len: 15
abundance: -
CDR3aa: CASSVGAMGADTQYF

v_gene: TRBV18
j_gene: TRBJ1-3
len: 11
abundance: -
CDR3aa: CASSPGNTIYF

v_gene: TRBV4-2
j_gene: TRBJ2-7
len: 15
abundance: -
CDR3aa: CASSPSGGFSYEQYF

v_gene: TRBV11-3
j_gene: TRBJ2-7
len: 13
abundance: once
CDR3aa: CASSSPRRPEQYF

v_gene: TRBV28
j_gene: TRBJ2-7
len: 12
abundance: -
CDR3aa: CASSLEDREQYF

v_gene: TRBV13
j_gene: TRBJ2-5
len: 17
abundance: -
CDR3aa: CASSPPRLAGVTETQYF

v_gene: TRBV9
j_gene: TRBJ1-2
len: 20
abundance: -
CDR3aa: CASSVASKGQTVTPNYGYTF

v_gene: TRBV5-1
j_gene: TRBJ2-2
len: 16
abundance: -
CDR3aa: CASSLGYQQNTGELFF

v_gene: TRBV10-3
j_gene: TRBJ1-1
len: 14
abundance: -
CDR3aa: CAISSRDRGAEAFF

v_gene: TRBV6-1
j_gene: TRBJ1-5
len: 14
abundance: many
CDR3aa: CASSETGHNQPQHF

v_gene: TRBV2
j_gene: TRBJ1-2
len: 11
abundance: -
CDR3aa: CASSIGGGYTF

v_gene: TRBV2
j_gene: TRBJ2-1
len: 16
abundance: -
CDR3aa: CASSEVGGPFYNEQFF

v_gene: TRBV18
j_gene: TRBJ1-3
len: 12
abundance: -
CDR3aa: CASSGGGNTIYF

v_gene: TRBV5-1
j_gene: TRBJ2-2
len: 15
abundance: -
CDR3aa: CASSRTSGSPGELFF

v_gene: TRBV9
j_gene: TRBJ2-2
len: 16
abundance: many
CDR3aa: CASSEGVAWGTGELFF

v_gene: TRBV5-1
j_gene: TRBJ1-2
len: 14
abundance: many
CDR3aa: CASSLGQDNYGYTF

v_gene: TRBV5-6
j_gene: TRBJ2-7
len: 15
abundance: -
CDR3aa: CASSRSRGGGYEQYF

v_gene: TRBV29-1
j_gene: TRBJ2-1
len: 13
abundance: -
CDR3aa: CSVLASSGRVRFF

v_gene: TRBV6-5
j_gene: TRBJ2-5
len: 13
abundance: -
CDR3aa: CASRSTGEKTQYF

v_gene: TRBV5-1
j_gene: TRBJ1-4
len: 15
abundance: -
CDR3aa: CASSSRQGSGEKLFF

v_gene: TRBV15
j_gene: TRBJ1-5
len: 16
abundance: -
CDR3aa: CATSRGTTGSNQPQHF

v_gene: TRBV4-2
j_gene: TRBJ2-1
len: 14
abundance: -
CDR3aa: CASSQGTSGYEQFF

v_gene: TRBV27
j_gene: TRBJ1-2
len: 15
abundance: once
CDR3aa: CASSSPRSGDNGYTF

v_gene: TRBV9
j_gene: TRBJ1-5
len: 15
abundance: -
CDR3aa: CASSQRGGSDQPQHF

v_gene: TRBV28
j_gene: TRBJ2-1
len: 15
abundance: -
CDR3aa: CASSLLSAGYNEQFF

v_gene: TRBV28
j_gene: TRBJ2-5
len: 13
abundance: -
CDR3aa: CASSMGGKETQYF

v_gene: TRBV11-3
j_gene: TRBJ2-7
len: 16
abundance: once
CDR3aa: CASSHRTSGFSYEQYF

v_gene: TRBV7-7
j_gene: TRBJ2-1
len: 9
abundance: -
CDR3aa: CASSPEQFF

v_gene: TRBV7-3
j_gene: TRBJ2-1
len: 16
abundance: -
CDR3aa: CASSPGGTPSYNEQFF

v_gene: TRBV30
j_gene: TRBJ2-3
len: 12
abundance: -
CDR3aa: CAWSVGRDTQYF

v_gene: TRBV7-2
j_gene: TRBJ2-7
len: 15
abundance: -
CDR3aa: CASTSVAGGPYEQYF

v_gene: TRBV6-6
j_gene: TRBJ1-3
len: 15
abundance: -
CDR3aa: CASSAPVGEANTIYF

v_gene: TRBV29-1
j_gene: TRBJ2-7
len: 12
abundance: -
CDR3aa: CSVRDTSFEQYF

v_gene: TRBV5-4
j_gene: TRBJ2-5
len: 14
abundance: -
CDR3aa: CASSPLNEKETQYF

v_gene: TRBV29-1
j_gene: TRBJ2-4
len: 16
abundance: -
CDR3aa: CSVLTQGRGAKNIQYF

v_gene: TRBV28
j_gene: TRBJ2-5
len: 13
abundance: -
CDR3aa: CASTAINQETQYF

v_gene: TRBV28
j_gene: TRBJ1-1
len: 11
abundance: few
CDR3aa: CASEGGTEAFF

v_gene: TRBV7-4
j_gene: TRBJ1-4
len: 14
abundance: -
CDR3aa: CASSLGGQGGKLFF

v_gene: TRBV30
j_gene: TRBJ2-3
len: 10
abundance: -
CDR3aa: CAWGLDTQYF

v_gene: TRBV5-8
j_gene: TRBJ1-5
len: 15
abundance: -
CDR3aa: CASSAGRAINQPQHF